These T cell receptor beta chains were read from a single sample in a study of T cells in Graves' hyperthyroidism and ophthalmopathy. From the multiplex PCR reads, TCRdb called clonotypes with MiXCR, one entry per CDR3 protein. Here the sample spans 600,000 or so distinct CDR3 sequences, 14% being singletons. Sequencing used blood. Receptors were obtained from a young woman with Graves' ophthalmopathy. CDR3s include the opening cysteine and the closing phenylalanine or tryptophan. The D gene is left open where the match is weak. Clone size is given for some rows only: seen once, a few or many times, or a class if the clone is expanded.

v_call: TRBV29-1; d_call: NA; clone_size: few; j_call: TRBJ2-5; cdr3_nt: TGCAGCGTGGAATGGGGCAGACTTGCGGAGACCCAGTACTTC; cdr3_aa: CSVEWGRLAETQYF
v_call: TRBV14; d_call: TRBD2; clone_size: many; j_call: TRBJ2-7; cdr3_nt: TGTGCCAGCAGCCATCCCGCGGGAGGCCCCCCTTACGAGCAGTACTTC; cdr3_aa: CASSHPAGGPPYEQYF
v_call: TRBV19; d_call: TRBD1; clone_size: many; j_call: TRBJ1-2; cdr3_nt: TGTGCCAGTACCATTTCAGGGGGAGGCCGCTATGGCTACACCTTC; cdr3_aa: CASTISGGGRYGYTF
v_call: TRBV28; d_call: NA; clone_size: many; j_call: TRBJ2-7; cdr3_nt: TGTGCCAGCAGTTCCCCGCAAGGCGAGCAGTACTTC; cdr3_aa: CASSSPQGEQYF
v_call: TRBV20-1; d_call: TRBD2; clone_size: many; j_call: TRBJ2-3; cdr3_nt: TGCAGTGCTAGATCCGGCGGGGGAGATACGCAGTATTTT; cdr3_aa: CSARSGGGDTQYF
v_call: TRBV6-5; d_call: NA; clone_size: many; j_call: TRBJ2-3; cdr3_nt: TGTGCCAGCAGTTACTCGAGATTCAGGGATACGCAGTATTTT; cdr3_aa: CASSYSRFRDTQYF
v_call: TRBV5-1; d_call: TRBD2; clone_size: NA; j_call: TRBJ2-7; cdr3_nt: TGCGCCAGCAGCTTGGCTAGCGGGAGTCGCGAGCAGTACTTC; cdr3_aa: CASSLASGSREQYF
v_call: TRBV7-9; d_call: TRBD1; clone_size: NA; j_call: TRBJ1-1; cdr3_nt: TGTGCCAGCAGCTTGGGACAGGGGATCCCTGAAGCTTTCTTT; cdr3_aa: CASSLGQGIPEAFF
v_call: TRBV12-3/TRBV12-4; d_call: TRBD1; clone_size: many; j_call: TRBJ1-5; cdr3_nt: TGTGCCAGCAGTTTGCAGGGGGGTCAGCAGCCCCAGCATTTT; cdr3_aa: CASSLQGGQQPQHF
v_call: TRBV7-8; d_call: NA; clone_size: few; j_call: TRBJ1-1; cdr3_nt: TGTGCCAGCAGCTTAGTCGGATCAATATTTGAGGACACTGAAGCTTTCTTT; cdr3_aa: CASSLVGSIFEDTEAFF
v_call: TRBV2; d_call: TRBD2; clone_size: many; j_call: TRBJ2-1; cdr3_nt: TGTGCCAGCAGACTAGCGGGAGGCGAGCAGTTCTTC; cdr3_aa: CASRLAGGEQFF
v_call: TRBV28; d_call: NA; clone_size: many; j_call: TRBJ1-2; cdr3_nt: TGTGCCAGCAGTTTAGGGGGCGTTAACTATGGCTACACCTTC; cdr3_aa: CASSLGGVNYGYTF
v_call: TRBV6-1; d_call: TRBD2; clone_size: many; j_call: TRBJ2-7; cdr3_nt: TGTGCCAGCAGCCGGACTAGCGGGAGGGCCCACGAGCAGTACTTC; cdr3_aa: CASSRTSGRAHEQYF
v_call: TRBV5-1; d_call: NA; clone_size: NA; j_call: TRBJ2-4; cdr3_nt: TGCGCCAGCAGCTTGGCCGCTTCGGAGATTCAGTACTTC; cdr3_aa: CASSLAASEIQYF
v_call: TRBV6-1; d_call: TRBD1; clone_size: many; j_call: TRBJ2-7; cdr3_nt: TGTGCCAGCAGCAAGACAGGGGGAAACCACGAGCAGTACTTC; cdr3_aa: CASSKTGGNHEQYF
v_call: TRBV7-9; d_call: NA; clone_size: many; j_call: TRBJ2-7; cdr3_nt: TGTGCCAGCAGCTTATCGGGGTCGGCCGCTTACGAGCAGTACTTC; cdr3_aa: CASSLSGSAAYEQYF
v_call: TRBV19; d_call: NA; clone_size: once; j_call: TRBJ1-1; cdr3_nt: TGTGCCAGTAGTATCCGACACACTGAAGCTTTCTTT; cdr3_aa: CASSIRHTEAFF
v_call: TRBV7-9; d_call: NA; clone_size: NA; j_call: TRBJ2-1; cdr3_nt: TGTGCCAGCAGCTCGAGGGTAGGAGGCTCCTACAATGAGCAGTTCTTC; cdr3_aa: CASSSRVGGSYNEQFF
v_call: TRBV2; d_call: NA; clone_size: many; j_call: TRBJ1-1; cdr3_nt: TGTGCCAGCAGCCCCTGGACCACTGAAGCTTTCTTT; cdr3_aa: CASSPWTTEAFF